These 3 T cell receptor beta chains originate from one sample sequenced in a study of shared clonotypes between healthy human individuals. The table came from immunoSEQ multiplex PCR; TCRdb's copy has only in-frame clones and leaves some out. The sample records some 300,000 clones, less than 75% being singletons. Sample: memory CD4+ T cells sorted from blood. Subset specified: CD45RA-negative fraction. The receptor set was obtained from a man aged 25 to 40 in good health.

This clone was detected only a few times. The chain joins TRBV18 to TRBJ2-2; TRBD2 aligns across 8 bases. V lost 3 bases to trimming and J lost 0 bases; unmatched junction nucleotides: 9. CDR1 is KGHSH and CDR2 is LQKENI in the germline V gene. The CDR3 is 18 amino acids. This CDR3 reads CASSPRRPGLANTGELFF. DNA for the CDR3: TGTGCCAGCTCACCCAGACGCCCGGGACTAGCGAACACCGGGGAGCTGTTTTTT.

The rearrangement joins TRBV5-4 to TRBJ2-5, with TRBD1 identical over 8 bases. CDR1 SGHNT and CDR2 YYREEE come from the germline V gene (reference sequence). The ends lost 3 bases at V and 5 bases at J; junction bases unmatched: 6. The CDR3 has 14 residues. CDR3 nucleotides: TGTGCCAGCAGCTATGACAGGGGTGAGGAGACCCAGTACTTC. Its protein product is CASSYDRGEETQYF.

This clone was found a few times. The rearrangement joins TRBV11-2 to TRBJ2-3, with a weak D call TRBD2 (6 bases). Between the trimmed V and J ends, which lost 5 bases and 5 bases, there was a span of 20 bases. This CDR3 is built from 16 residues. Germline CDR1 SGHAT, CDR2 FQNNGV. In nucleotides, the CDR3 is TGTGCCAGCAGCCAAGAGGCGGGGTCTGCGGGAGATACGCAGTATTTT. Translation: CASSQEAGSAGDTQYF.